The clone carrying this TCR beta chain is judged medium-sized. Antigen specificity is unknown. CDR1 and CDR2 from the germline V gene are KGHSH and LQKENI. The V and J ends lost 3 bases and 2 bases respectively, with 7 bases between them. CDR3 length: 13 amino acids. This sample was taken from a study of early T cells in non-severe SARS-CoV-2 infection. The overall study: Bulk RNA from unsorted whole blood was sequenced; chains were unpaired.

Study-level points and caveats: The matching step, a VDJdb search, favored anti-spike CD8 responses and missed private and CD4 specificities.

Unique molecular identifier tags were affixed to discrete cDNA molecules. TCRdb reprocessed the 5' RACE reads with MiXCR, giving one entry per CDR3 protein. The sample gives roughly 40,000 distinct CDR3 sequences, 7% to 7.5% of which show up once; roughly 5% is in the top ten. Sequenced input: whole blood. The sequence was collected from an adult who was a healthcare worker with PCR-confirmed SARS-CoV-2 infection or an uninfected control (not recorded which). J is TRBJ1-2 and V is TRBV18; D gene uncertain. The CDR3 sequence: CASSPGSNYGYTF. In DNA, the CDR3 is TGTGCCAGCTCACCGGGGTCAAACTATGGCTACACCTTC.